This T cell receptor beta chain is drawn from a study of T cells in Graves' hyperthyroidism and ophthalmopathy. General study findings and limits: Ophthalmopathy prediction by the model preceded onset by a median approximately 6.1 months. Appearing also in blood were most of the thyroid clonotypes expanded above 0.001.

Researchers took RNA transcripts and amplified the TCR beta CDR3 regions from them. The HTBI set primed first-round TCR CDR3 RT-PCR. MiXCR was run by TCRdb on the multiplex PCR reads, yielding one entry per CDR3 protein. The table lists about 480,000 distinct CDR3 sequences, 20% to 25% of them singletons, with around 54% in the top ten. The CDR3 is 16 residues long. V lost 4 bases, J lost 6 bases, and 12 bases stayed unmatched. Germline loops: CDR1 SGHTA, CDR2 FQGNSA. As concerns this clonotype: No antigen is known for it.

The sequence was collected from a woman between 65 and 79 years old with Graves' ophthalmopathy. Source material: blood. This chain uses TRBV7-2 with TRBJ2-7; 10 bases fit TRBD2. This CDR3 reads CASSWVAGGGLGEQYF. CDR3 nucleotide sequence: TGTGCCAGCAGCTGGGTAGCGGGAGGAGGTTTGGGCGAGCAGTACTTC.